The clone carrying this T cell receptor beta chain was seen a handful of times. CDR1 is DFQATT and CDR2 is SNEGSKA in the germline V gene (reference sequence). Trimming pared 3 bases from V and 5 bases from J, leaving 8 bases between. The CDR3 is made up of 11 amino acids. These data originate in a study of blood T cell repertoires in COVID-19. Study at large: Acute and convalescent COVID-19 samples came from the United States, Italy and Spain. Sources were T cells, B-cell-depleted T cells, or PBMCs; the material itself was cDNA or gDNA.

Original analysis: Reference gene primers were amplified, and this amplification served to estimate nucleated cell counts. Assay used: immunoSEQ multiplex PCR; TCRdb lists only in-frame clones, some missing. For V, J and clone size, that table is used; D and trimming come from the DNA. Of about 130,000 clones detected, around 77% appear once; the ten largest clones hold 11%. This TCR was sampled from a human donor in a cohort sampled during active COVID-19. Sequencing was carried out using peripheral blood. This chain joins TRBV20-1 and TRBJ2-7, with TRBD1 as a possible D gene (6 bases). The chain's CDR3 is CSASGGHEQYF. The DNA for the CDR3 is TGCAGTGCTAGTGGGGGCCACGAGCAGTACTTC.